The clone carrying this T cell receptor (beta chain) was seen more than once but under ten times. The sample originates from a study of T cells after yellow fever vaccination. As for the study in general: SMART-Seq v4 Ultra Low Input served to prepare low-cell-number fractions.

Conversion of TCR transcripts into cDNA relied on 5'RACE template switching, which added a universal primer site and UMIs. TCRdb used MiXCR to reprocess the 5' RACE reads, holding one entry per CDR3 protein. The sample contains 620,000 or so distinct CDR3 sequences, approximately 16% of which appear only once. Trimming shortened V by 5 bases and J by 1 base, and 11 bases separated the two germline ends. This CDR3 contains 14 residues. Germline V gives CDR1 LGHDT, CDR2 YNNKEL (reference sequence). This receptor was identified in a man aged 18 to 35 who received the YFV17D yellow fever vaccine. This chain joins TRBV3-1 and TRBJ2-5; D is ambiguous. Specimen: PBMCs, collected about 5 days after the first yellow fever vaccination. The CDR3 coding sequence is TGTGCCAGCAGCGTTGTGGGGTTCCAAGAGACCCAGTACTTC. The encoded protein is CASSVVGFQETQYF.